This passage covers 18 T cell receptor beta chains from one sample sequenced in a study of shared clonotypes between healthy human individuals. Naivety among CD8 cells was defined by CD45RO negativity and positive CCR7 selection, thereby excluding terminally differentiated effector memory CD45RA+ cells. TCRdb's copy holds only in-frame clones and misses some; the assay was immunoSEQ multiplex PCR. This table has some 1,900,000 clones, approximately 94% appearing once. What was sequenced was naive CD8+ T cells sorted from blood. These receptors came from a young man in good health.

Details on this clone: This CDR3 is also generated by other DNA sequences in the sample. In DNA, the CDR3 is TGCGCCAGCAGCCAATACAAGAACACTGAAGCTTTCTTT. Translation: CASSQYKNTEAFF. The rearrangement uses TRBV4-3 and TRBJ1-1; D gene ambiguous. This CDR3 is built from 13 residues. V was cut by 2 bases and J by 1 base, with 5 bases left in between. CDR1 is LGHNA, CDR2 YSLEER, per germline.

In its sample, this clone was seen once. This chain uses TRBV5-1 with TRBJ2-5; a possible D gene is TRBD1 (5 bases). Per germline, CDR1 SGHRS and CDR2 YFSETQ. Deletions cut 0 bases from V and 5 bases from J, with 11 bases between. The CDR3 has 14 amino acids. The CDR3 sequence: CASSLGQGWETQYF. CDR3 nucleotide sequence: TGCGCCAGCAGCTTGGGGCAGGGTTGGGAGACCCAGTACTTC.

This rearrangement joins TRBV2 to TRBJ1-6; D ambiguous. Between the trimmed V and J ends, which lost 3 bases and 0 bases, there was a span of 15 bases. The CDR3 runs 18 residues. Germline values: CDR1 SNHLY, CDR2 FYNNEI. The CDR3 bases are TGTGCCAGCAGTGACTCCCCCTTGGGGAGCTCCTATAATTCACCCCTCCACTTT. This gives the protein CASSDSPLGSSYNSPLHF.

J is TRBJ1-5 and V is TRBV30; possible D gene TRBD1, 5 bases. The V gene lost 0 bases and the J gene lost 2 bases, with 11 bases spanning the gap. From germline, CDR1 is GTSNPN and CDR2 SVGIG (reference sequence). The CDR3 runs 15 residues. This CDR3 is CAWSVRGEGNQPQHF. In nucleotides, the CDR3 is TGTGCCTGGAGTGTACGGGGGGAGGGCAATCAGCCCCAGCATTTT.

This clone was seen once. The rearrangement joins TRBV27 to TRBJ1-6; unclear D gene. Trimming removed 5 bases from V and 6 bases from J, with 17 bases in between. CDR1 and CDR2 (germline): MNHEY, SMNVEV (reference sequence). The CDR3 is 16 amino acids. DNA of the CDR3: TGTGCCAGCAGTGGCCGGGTCCTCGTCCCTAATTCACCCCTCCACTTT. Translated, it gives CASSGRVLVPNSPLHF.

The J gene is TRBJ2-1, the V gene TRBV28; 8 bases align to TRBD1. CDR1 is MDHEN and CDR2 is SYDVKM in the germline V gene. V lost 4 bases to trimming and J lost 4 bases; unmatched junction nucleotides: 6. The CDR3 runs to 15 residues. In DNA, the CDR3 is TGTGCCAGCAGTTGGGGGACAGGTCAATACAATGAGCAGTTCTTC. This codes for CASSWGTGQYNEQFF.

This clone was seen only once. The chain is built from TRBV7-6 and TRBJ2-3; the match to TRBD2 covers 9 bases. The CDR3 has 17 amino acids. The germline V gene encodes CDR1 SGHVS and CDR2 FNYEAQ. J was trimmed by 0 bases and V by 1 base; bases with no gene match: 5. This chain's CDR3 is CASSLDPSGASTDTQYF. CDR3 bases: TGTGCCAGCAGCTTAGATCCTAGCGGGGCTAGCACAGATACGCAGTATTTT.

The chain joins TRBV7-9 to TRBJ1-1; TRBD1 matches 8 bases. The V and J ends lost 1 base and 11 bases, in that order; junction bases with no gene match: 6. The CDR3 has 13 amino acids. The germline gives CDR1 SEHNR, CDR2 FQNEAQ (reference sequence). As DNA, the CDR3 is TGTGCCAGCAGCTTAGGTGGACAGGGTATGGCTTTCTTT. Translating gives CASSLGGQGMAFF.

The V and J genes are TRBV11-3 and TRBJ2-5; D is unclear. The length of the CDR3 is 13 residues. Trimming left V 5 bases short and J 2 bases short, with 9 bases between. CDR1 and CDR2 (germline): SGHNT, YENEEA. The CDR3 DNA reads TGTGCCAGCAGCCCGCCTCTTCAAGAGACCCAGTACTTC. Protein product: CASSPPLQETQYF.

CDR3 sequence (DNA): TGTGCCAGCAGCCAAGAGAGGCTAGCGGGGGGGTATGGGTATTTT. Translated, it gives CASSQERLAGGYGYF. The genes are TRBV4-2 and TRBJ2-3; 12 bases align to TRBD2. Germline V lookup: CDR1 LGHNA, CDR2 YNFKEQ. J gave up 14 bases and V 0 bases, and 9 bases lay outside the gene matches. The CDR3 length is 15 residues.

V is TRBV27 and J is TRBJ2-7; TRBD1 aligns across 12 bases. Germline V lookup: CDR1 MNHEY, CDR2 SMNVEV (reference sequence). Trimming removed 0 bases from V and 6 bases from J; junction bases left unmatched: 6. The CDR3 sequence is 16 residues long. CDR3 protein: CASSLSMGQGAPEQYF. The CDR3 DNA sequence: TGTGCCAGCAGTTTATCCATGGGACAGGGGGCGCCCGAGCAGTACTTC.

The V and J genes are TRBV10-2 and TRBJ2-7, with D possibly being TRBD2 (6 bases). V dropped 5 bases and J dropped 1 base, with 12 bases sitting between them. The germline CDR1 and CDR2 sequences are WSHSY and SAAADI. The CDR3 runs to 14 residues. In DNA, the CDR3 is TGCGCCAGCAGTCCTGACGGGGGATCCTACGAGCAGTACTTC. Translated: CASSPDGGSYEQYF.

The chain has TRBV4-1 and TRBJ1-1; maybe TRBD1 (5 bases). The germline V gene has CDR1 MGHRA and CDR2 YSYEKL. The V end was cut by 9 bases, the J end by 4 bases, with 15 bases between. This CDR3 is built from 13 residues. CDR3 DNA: TGCGCCAGTGGAGGGACTAGAGGCACTGAAGCTTTCTTT. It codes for CASGGTRGTEAFF.

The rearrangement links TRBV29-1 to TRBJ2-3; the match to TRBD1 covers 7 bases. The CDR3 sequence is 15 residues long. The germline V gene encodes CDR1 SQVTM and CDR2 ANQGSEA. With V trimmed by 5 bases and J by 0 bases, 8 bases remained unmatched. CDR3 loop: CSVQGDLLSTDTQYF. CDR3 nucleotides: TGCAGCGTTCAGGGGGATCTTTTAAGCACAGATACGCAGTATTTT.

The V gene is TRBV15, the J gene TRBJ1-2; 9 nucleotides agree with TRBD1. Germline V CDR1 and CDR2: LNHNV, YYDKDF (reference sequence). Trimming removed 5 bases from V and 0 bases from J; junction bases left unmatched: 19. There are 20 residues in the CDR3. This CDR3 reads CATSPRALDGTGWANYGYTF. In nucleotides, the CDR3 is TGTGCCACCAGCCCGCGGGCTCTTGACGGGACAGGGTGGGCTAACTATGGCTACACCTTC.

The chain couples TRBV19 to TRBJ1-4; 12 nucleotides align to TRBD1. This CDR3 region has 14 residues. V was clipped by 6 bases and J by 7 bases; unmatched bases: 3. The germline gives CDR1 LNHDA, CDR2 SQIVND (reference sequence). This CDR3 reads CASSRDRGPEKLFF. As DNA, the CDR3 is TGTGCCAGTAGCAGGGACAGGGGGCCTGAAAAACTGTTTTTT.

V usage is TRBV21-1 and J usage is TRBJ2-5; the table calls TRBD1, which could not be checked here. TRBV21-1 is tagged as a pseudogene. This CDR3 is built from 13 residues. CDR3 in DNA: TGTGCCAGCAGTACAGGGGAGGCAGAGACCCAGTACTTC. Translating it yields CASSTGEAETQYF.

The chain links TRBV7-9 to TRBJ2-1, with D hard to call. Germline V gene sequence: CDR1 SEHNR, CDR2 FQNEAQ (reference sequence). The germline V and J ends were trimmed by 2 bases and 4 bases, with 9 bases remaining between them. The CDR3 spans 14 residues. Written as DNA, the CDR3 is TGTGCCAGCAGCTTACCAGGAACTTACAATGAGCAGTTCTTC. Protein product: CASSLPGTYNEQFF.